The 27 T cell receptor beta chains below all came from one sample that was sequenced in a study of cytomegalovirus exposure and HLA in healthy donors. The primer mix had 60 Vbeta and 13 Jbeta primers. Sequenced by immunoSEQ multiplex PCR; TCRdb stores in-frame clones only, minus some. The sample lists approximately 130,000 clones; approximately 8.9% were seen once. The specimen sequenced was PBMCs. The receptors come from a middle-aged woman in good health and CMV-seropositive.

This clone was seen a handful of times. This chain connects TRBV7-2 to TRBJ1-1, with unresolved D. CDR1 is SGHTA and CDR2 is FQGNSA in the germline V gene. The ends were cut back, 1 base at V and 5 bases at J, with 11 bases in the middle. This CDR3 spans 14 amino acids. The CDR3 DNA sequence: TGTGCCAGCAGCTTAGACCCGGGGTATACTGAAGCTTTCTTT. Translated: CASSLDPGYTEAFF.

In this sample, this clone turned up a few times. The chain joins TRBV19 to TRBJ2-3, with 7 bases matching TRBD1. Germline V gene sequence: CDR1 LNHDA, CDR2 SQIVND (reference sequence). The CDR3 is 15 amino acids. The J segment lost 0 bases and the V segment lost 4 bases, leaving 4 bases of the junction unmatched. CDR3 loop: CASSTGGSSTDTQYF. CDR3 sequence (DNA): TGTGCCAGTAGTACAGGGGGTTCAAGCACAGATACGCAGTATTTT.

The genes are TRBV7-9 and TRBJ1-2; tentatively, D is TRBD1 (6 bases). The V and J ends lost 3 bases and 6 bases respectively, with 11 bases between them. The V gene's germline CDR1 is SEHNR and CDR2 FQNEAQ (reference sequence). This CDR3 has 13 residues. The CDR3 region has the DNA TGTGCCAGCAGCTTCGCACAGGGTGATGGCTACACCTTC. It yields the protein CASSFAQGDGYTF.

This clone was picked up a small number of times. This chain joins TRBV7-9 and TRBJ2-5, with TRBD1 identical over 10 bases. TRBJ2-7 explains the end of the DNA better; the J call may be wrong. The CDR3 consists of 15 residues. CDR1 and CDR2 (germline): SEHNR, FQNEAQ (reference sequence). CDR3 nucleotides: TGTGCCAGCAGCCAGGGACAGGGGATTTTCTACGAGCAGTACTTC. Amino acids: CASSQGQGIFYEQYF.

The V gene is TRBV7-6, the J gene TRBJ2-3; 13 nucleotides line up with TRBD2. Trimming cost V 1 base and J 4 bases; bases outside gene matches: 5. This CDR3 region has 17 residues. Germline V CDR1 and CDR2: SGHVS, FNYEAQ. CDR3 sequence: CASSLGSGTSGADTQYF. CDR3 in DNA: TGTGCCAGCAGCTTAGGATCCGGGACTAGCGGGGCAGATACGCAGTATTTT.

This chain's CDR3 is CASSPRGQAGKLFF. For the CDR3, the DNA is TGTGCCAGCAGCCCCAGGGGACAGGCTGGAAAACTGTTTTTT. The rearrangement uses TRBV7-2 and TRBJ1-4; 8 nucleotides match TRBD1. V was clipped by 5 bases and J by 10 bases; unmatched bases: 9. CDR3 length equals 14 residues. Germline assignment: CDR1 SGHTA and CDR2 FQGNSA.

This clone was detected only a few times. The same CDR3 can be traced to other DNA sequences in this sample. The CDR3 DNA reads as TGTGCCAGCAGTTTCCCAGGTTCGAGCCGGGAGCTGTTTTTT. This gives the protein CASSFPGSSRELFF. The gene calls are TRBV27 and TRBJ2-2; D gene uncertain. The CDR3 has 14 residues. V was clipped by 3 bases and J by 9 bases, with 14 bases between them. The germline CDR1 and CDR2 sequences are MNHEY and SMNVEV (reference sequence).

This clone turned up a few times. The chain combines TRBV7-6 with TRBJ1-1; TRBD1 might be the D (6 bases). Germline V gene lookup returns CDR1 SGHVS and CDR2 FNYEAQ. With 1 base removed from V and 0 bases from J, the gap between germline ends came to 12 bases. This CDR3 region has 16 residues. The chain's CDR3 is CASSLGPGGMNTEAFF. The CDR3 nucleotides are TGTGCCAGCAGCTTAGGGCCGGGGGGCATGAACACTGAAGCTTTCTTT.

The chain recombines TRBV5-4 with TRBJ2-1; TRBD2 matches at 11 bases. V dropped 0 bases and J dropped 1; count of bases not matched to a gene: 9. Germline V gene sequence: CDR1 SGHNT, CDR2 YYREEE (reference sequence). This CDR3 is built from 19 residues. The CDR3 coding sequence is TGTGCCAGCAGCTTGGATGGGACTAGCGGTTACGATTCCTACAATGAGCAGTTCTTC. Translating it yields CASSLDGTSGYDSYNEQFF.

There are a few counts of this clone. This chain uses TRBV5-1 with TRBJ2-7, with TRBD1 as a possible D gene (6 bases). The CDR3 covers 14 residues. Germline CDR1 reads SGHRS; CDR2 reads YFSETQ. Trimming pared 4 bases from V and 7 bases from J, leaving 18 bases between. The CDR3 bases are TGCGCCAGCAGCGCACAGGGAGAAGCTCTAGAGCAGTACTTC. Its protein product is CASSAQGEALEQYF.

CDR3 bases: TGTGCCAGCAGCCACGTAGCGTACTACGAGCAGTACTTC. Translation gives CASSHVAYYEQYF. The chain couples TRBV14 to TRBJ2-7; D perhaps matches TRBD2 (5 bases). CDR1 is SGHDN and CDR2 is FVKESK in the germline V gene. The V gene lost 3 bases and the J gene lost 3 bases, with 9 bases spanning the gap. This CDR3 contains 13 residues.

The chain couples TRBV7-2 to TRBJ1-2; TRBD1 matches 10 bases. Trimming removed 2 bases from V and 8 bases from J; junction bases left unmatched: 5. Germline values: CDR1 SGHTA, CDR2 FQGNSA. This CDR3 has 14 amino acids. CDR3 loop: CASSLRQGARGYTF. CDR3 DNA sequence: TGTGCCAGCAGCTTAAGACAGGGGGCGAGAGGCTACACCTTC.

This clone has only a few counts. In this CDR3 the conserved last residue, phenylalanine or tryptophan, is missing, so a read error is likely. This rearrangement joins TRBV25-1 to TRBJ1-1, with 7 bases matching TRBD1. Germline CDR1 reads MGHDK; CDR2 reads SYGVNS. The CDR3 is 16 residues long. The CDR3 DNA reads as TGTGCCAGCAGTGTTTTCACAGGGGATTTGAAAACTGAAGCTTTCTTG. It codes for CASSVFTGDLKTEAFL.

This sequence joins TRBV7-8 and TRBJ2-5, with no clear D. V was pared by 1 base and J by 1 base, with 4 bases between. CDR1 and CDR2 from the germline V gene are SGHVS and FQNEAQ. The CDR3 is 13 residues long. CDR3 nucleotide sequence: TGTGCCAGCAGCTTAGTCTCCCAAGAGACCCAGTACTTC. Residues: CASSLVSQETQYF.

This clone was seen a handful of times. Other nucleotide sequences from this sample produce the same CDR3. The chain combines TRBV10-3 with TRBJ2-5; 7 bases match TRBD2. Germline CDR1 ENHRY, CDR2 SYGVKD. The CDR3 contains 16 residues. V lost 2 bases, J lost 5 bases, and 11 bases stayed unmatched. The CDR3 bases are TGTGCCATCAGTGAGCTCAGCGGGGCCATGGAGGAGACCCAGTACTTC. Translating gives CAISELSGAMEETQYF.

This clone was counted between two and nine times. The chain is built from TRBV4-1 and TRBJ1-5; D unclear. The germline V gene encodes CDR1 MGHRA and CDR2 YSYEKL. This CDR3 has 14 amino acids. Between the trimmed V and J ends, which lost 4 bases and 6 bases, there was a span of 13 bases. CDR3: CASSPSLEGQPQHF. The CDR3 coding sequence is TGCGCCAGCAGCCCTTCGTTGGAGGGTCAGCCCCAGCATTTT.

This clone was seen a few times. The V call is TRBV18, the J call TRBJ1-2; maybe TRBD1 (5 bases). The CDR3 contains 15 residues. CDR1 is KGHSH, CDR2 LQKENI, per germline. V was pared by 3 bases and J by 2 bases, with 13 bases between. The CDR3 DNA follows: TGTGCCAGCTCACCGGGGGGAGGCAGAAACTATGGCTACACCTTC. Protein: CASSPGGGRNYGYTF.

This clone has just a few counts. The chain carries TRBV6-1 and TRBJ1-1, with 8 nucleotides matching TRBD1. Germline V CDR1 and CDR2: MNHNS, SASEGT. The CDR3 loop spans 14 amino acids. V shed 6 bases, J shed 1 base, and the junction held 4 bases outside the gene matches. CDR3 bases: TGTGCCAGCAGCACGGGACAGGCGAACACTGAAGCTTTCTTT. Residues: CASSTGQANTEAFF.

This clone has just a few counts. The chain employs TRBV6-1 and TRBJ2-5; tentative D call: TRBD2 (5 bases). V was trimmed by 6 bases and J by 4 bases, leaving 12 bases between them. This CDR3 spans 13 amino acids. CDR1 is MNHNS, CDR2 SASEGT, per germline. CDR3 protein: CASRGRERETQYF. The CDR3 DNA follows: TGTGCCAGCAGGGGAAGGGAGAGAGAGACCCAGTACTTC.

The sample holds a few counts of this clone. The J gene is TRBJ1-4, the V gene TRBV29-1, with 8 bases fitting TRBD1. Germline loops: CDR1 SQVTM, CDR2 ANQGSEA. J lost 3 bases, V lost 7 bases, and 7 bases had no gene match. The CDR3 covers 14 residues. The CDR3 bases are TGCAGCGCTCGGACAGGGATGTCTAATGAAAAACTGTTTTTT. Translating gives CSARTGMSNEKLFF. The variable domain in full, with the rest retrieved from reference TRBV29-1 and TRBJ1-4, is SAVISQKPSRDICQRGTSLTIQCQVDSQVTMMFWYRQQPGQSLTLIATANQGSEATYESGFVIDKFPISRPNLTFSTLTVSNMSPEDSSIYLCSARTGMSNEKLFFGSGTQLSVL.

This clone has a handful of counts. The chain has TRBV28 and TRBJ2-3; 11 nucleotides agree with TRBD2. The CDR3 is 15 amino acids. V lost 3 bases to trimming and J lost 6 bases; unmatched junction nucleotides: 5. Germline-derived CDR1 and CDR2 are MDHEN and SYDVKM. In DNA, the CDR3 is TGTGCCAGCAGTTTGGGACTAGCGGCCGGCGATACGCAGTATTTT. This encodes CASSLGLAAGDTQYF. The entire variable domain, with the rest obtained from reference TRBV28 and TRBJ2-3, is as follows: DVKVTQSSRYLVKRTGEKVFLECVQDMDHENMFWYRQDPGLGLRLIYFSYDVKMKEKGDIPEGYSVSREKKERFSLILESASTNQTSMYLCASSLGLAAGDTQYFGPGTRLTVL.

The chain couples TRBV2 to TRBJ1-2; 8 bases match TRBD1. V trimming: 3 bases; J trimming: 4 bases; junction bases outside the gene matches: 4. Per the germline V gene, CDR1 is SNHLY and CDR2 is FYNNEI. The CDR3 spans 14 residues. The CDR3 region has the DNA TGTGCCAGCAGTGATATCGGACAGGGCTATGGCTACACCTTC. Protein product: CASSDIGQGYGYTF. Drawing the rest from reference TRBV2 and TRBJ1-2, the complete variable domain is EPEVTQTPSHQVTQMGQEVILRCVPISNHLYFYWYRQILGQKVEFLVSFYNNEISEKSEIFDDQFSVERPDGSNFTLKIRSTKLEDSAMYFCASSDIGQGYGYTFGSGTRLTVV.

The table lists this clone with a few counts. This sequence joins TRBV18 and TRBJ1-4; D is ambiguous. The length of the CDR3 is 16 residues. Trimming stripped 0 bases from V and 5 bases from J, with 13 bases between. Germline V CDR1 and CDR2: KGHSH, LQKENI. This CDR3 reads CASSPPGSYANEKLFF. CDR3 coding DNA: TGTGCCAGCTCACCACCAGGGAGTTACGCAAATGAAAAACTGTTTTTT.

The V call is TRBV7-9, the J call TRBJ2-7, with 7 bases lining up with TRBD2. This CDR3 is 16 amino acids long. Trimming removed 0 bases from V and 5 bases from J; junction bases left unmatched: 10. The germline gives CDR1 SEHNR, CDR2 FQNEAQ (reference sequence). Here the CDR3 reads CASSLAPGLAVHEQYF. As DNA, the CDR3 is TGTGCCAGCAGCTTAGCTCCCGGTCTAGCGGTTCACGAGCAGTACTTC.

This clone turned up a few times. The chain couples TRBV6-1 to TRBJ1-2; possibly TRBD1 for D (6 bases). This CDR3 spans 15 amino acids. Trimming removed 2 bases from V and 2 bases from J, with 12 bases in between. The V gene's germline CDR1 is MNHNS and CDR2 SASEGT. DNA of the CDR3: TGTGCCAGCAGTGAAATGGTCAGGGGAAACTATGGCTACACCTTC. Its translation: CASSEMVRGNYGYTF.

This clone was seen only a few times. This sequence joins TRBV27 and TRBJ2-2, with D possibly matching TRBD2 (5 bases). The CDR3 has 13 amino acids. Germline assignment: CDR1 MNHEY and CDR2 SMNVEV (reference sequence). The germline V and J ends were trimmed by 7 bases and 8 bases, with 14 bases remaining between them. The CDR3 loop reads CASMGWGAGELFF. The DNA for the CDR3 is TGTGCCAGCATGGGTTGGGGAGCAGGGGAGCTGTTTTTT.

This clone was seen more than once but under ten times. The chain employs TRBV5-4 and TRBJ2-3, with 7 nucleotides matching TRBD1. This CDR3 spans 14 amino acids. The ends lost 5 bases at V and 4 bases at J; junction bases unmatched: 7. CDR1 is SGHNT, CDR2 YYREEE, per germline (reference sequence). CDR3 sequence reads: CASRKGAGADTQYF. The DNA for the CDR3 is TGTGCCAGCAGGAAGGGGGCCGGGGCAGATACGCAGTATTTT.